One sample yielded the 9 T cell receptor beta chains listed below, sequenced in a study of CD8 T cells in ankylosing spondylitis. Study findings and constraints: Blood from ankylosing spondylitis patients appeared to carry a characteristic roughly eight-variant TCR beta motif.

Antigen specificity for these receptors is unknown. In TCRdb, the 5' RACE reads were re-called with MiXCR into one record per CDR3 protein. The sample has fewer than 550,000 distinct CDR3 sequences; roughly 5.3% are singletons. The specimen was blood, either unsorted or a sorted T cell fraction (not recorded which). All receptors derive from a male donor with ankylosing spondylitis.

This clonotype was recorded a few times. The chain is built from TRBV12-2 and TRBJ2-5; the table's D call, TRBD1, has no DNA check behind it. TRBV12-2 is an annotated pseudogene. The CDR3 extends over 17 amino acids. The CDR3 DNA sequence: TGTGCAAGTCGCTTAGGACCAGGACAGGTTATCCAAGAGACCCAGTACTTC. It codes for CASRLGPGQVIQETQYF.

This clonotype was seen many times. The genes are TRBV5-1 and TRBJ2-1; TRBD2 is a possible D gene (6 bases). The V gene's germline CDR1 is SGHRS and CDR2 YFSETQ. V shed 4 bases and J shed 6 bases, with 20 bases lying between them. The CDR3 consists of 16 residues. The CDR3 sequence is CASSLQPGGVANEQFF. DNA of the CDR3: TGCGCCAGCAGCCTTCAACCAGGAGGGGTGGCCAATGAGCAGTTCTTC.

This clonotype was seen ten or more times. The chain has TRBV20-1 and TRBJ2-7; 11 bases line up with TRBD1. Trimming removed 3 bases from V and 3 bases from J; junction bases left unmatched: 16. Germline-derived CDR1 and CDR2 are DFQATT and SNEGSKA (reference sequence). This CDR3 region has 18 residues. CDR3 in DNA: TGCAGTGCTAGGGTGGGGGGACAGGGGGGCAAGTTTGGCTACGAGCAGTACTTC. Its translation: CSARVGGQGGKFGYEQYF.

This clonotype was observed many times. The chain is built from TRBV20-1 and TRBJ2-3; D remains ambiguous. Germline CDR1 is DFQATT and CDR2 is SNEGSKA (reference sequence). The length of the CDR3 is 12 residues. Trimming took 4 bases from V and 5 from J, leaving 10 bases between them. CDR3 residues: CSAKGFGDTQYF. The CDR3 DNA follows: TGCAGTGCTAAGGGCTTTGGAGATACGCAGTATTTT.

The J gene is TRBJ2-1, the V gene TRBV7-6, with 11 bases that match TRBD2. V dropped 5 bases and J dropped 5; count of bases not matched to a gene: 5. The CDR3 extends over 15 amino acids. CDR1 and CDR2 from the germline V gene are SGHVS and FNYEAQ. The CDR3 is CASSILAGVNNEQFF. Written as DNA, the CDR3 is TGTGCCAGCAGCATACTAGCGGGAGTAAACAATGAGCAGTTCTTC. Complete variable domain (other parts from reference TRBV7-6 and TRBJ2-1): GAGVSQSPRYKVTKRGQDVALRCDPISGHVSLYWYRQALGQGPEFLTYFNYEAQQDKSGLPNDRFSAERPEGSISTLTIQRTEQRDSAMYRCASSILAGVNNEQFFGPGTRLTVL.

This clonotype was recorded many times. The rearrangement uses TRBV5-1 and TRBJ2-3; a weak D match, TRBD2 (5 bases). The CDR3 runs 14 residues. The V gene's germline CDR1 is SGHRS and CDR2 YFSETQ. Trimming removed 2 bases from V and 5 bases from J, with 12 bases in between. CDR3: CASSFGAVGDTQYF. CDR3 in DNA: TGCGCCAGCAGCTTCGGAGCGGTTGGAGATACGCAGTATTTT. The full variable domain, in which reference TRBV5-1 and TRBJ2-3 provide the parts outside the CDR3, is KAGVTQTPRYLIKTRGQQVTLSCSPISGHRSVSWYQQTPGQGLQFLFEYFSETQRNKGNFPGRFSGRQFSNSRSEMNVSTLELGDSALYLCASSFGAVGDTQYFGPGTRLTVL.

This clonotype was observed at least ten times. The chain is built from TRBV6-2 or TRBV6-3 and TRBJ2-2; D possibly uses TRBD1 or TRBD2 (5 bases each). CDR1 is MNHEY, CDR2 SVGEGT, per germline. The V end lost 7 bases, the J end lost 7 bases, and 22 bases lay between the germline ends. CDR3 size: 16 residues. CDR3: CASTKGRSLRVGELFF. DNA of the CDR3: TGTGCCAGCACCAAGGGGCGGTCCCTGCGGGTCGGGGAGCTGTTTTTT.

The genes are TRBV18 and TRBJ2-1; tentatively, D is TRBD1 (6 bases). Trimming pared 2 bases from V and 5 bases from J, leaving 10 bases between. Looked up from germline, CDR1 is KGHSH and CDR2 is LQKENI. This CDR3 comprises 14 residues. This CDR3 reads CASSPAGANNEQFF. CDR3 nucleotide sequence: TGTGCCAGCTCACCAGCAGGGGCCAACAATGAGCAGTTCTTC.

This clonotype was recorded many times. The CDR3 bases are TGTGCCAGCAGTCAACGTGGCCTTGCGGGCTCCCAGTACTTC. Amino acid sequence: CASSQRGLAGSQYF. The V call is TRBV6-2 or TRBV6-3, the J call TRBJ2-5; D possibly corresponds to TRBD2 (5 bases). Trimming removed 5 bases from V and 9 bases from J, with 19 bases in between. The length of the CDR3 is 14 residues. Germline V gene data show CDR1 as MNHEY and CDR2 as SVGEGT.